A selection of T cell receptor beta chains follows, all from one sample in a study of immune characterization of retroperitoneal liposarcoma. TCRdb re-derived calls from the PCR reads in MiXCR, one entry per CDR3 protein. Counted here are about 12,000 distinct CDR3 sequences, about half occurring once; the ten biggest clones make up approximately 13%. Sequenced sample: tumor tissue. These receptors all stem from a female donor with retroperitoneal liposarcoma. Both conserved end residues are part of each CDR3. A D gene is named only where the DNA matches it firmly. Some rows mark clone size as missing; the rest say once, few, many or name a class of expanded clone.

J: TRBJ1-5; V: TRBV6-1; size: few; D: NA; CDR3: CASSDVQPQHF; DNA: TGTGCCAGCAGTGATGTGCAGCCCCAGCATTTT
J: TRBJ2-1; V: TRBV6-1; size: NA; D: NA; CDR3: CASSDAGRAYNEQFF; DNA: TGTGCCAGCAGTGACGCGGGACGCGCCTACAATGAGCAGTTCTTC
J: TRBJ2-7; V: TRBV12-3/TRBV12-4; size: few; D: NA; CDR3: CASSFQGGYYEQYF; DNA: TGTGCCAGCAGTTTCCAGGGGGGTTACTACGAGCAGTACTTC
J: TRBJ2-1; V: TRBV6-5; size: NA; D: NA; CDR3: CASSYSGGSNEQFF; DNA: TGTGCCAGCAGTTACTCTGGGGGATCTAATGAGCAGTTCTTC
J: TRBJ2-3; V: TRBV6-1; size: medium-sized; D: NA; CDR3: CASSVSSTDTQYF; DNA: TGTGCCAGCAGTGTGAGCAGCACAGATACGCAGTATTTT
J: TRBJ2-3; V: TRBV6-1; size: few; D: TRBD1; CDR3: CASTTIGTGGTDTQYF; DNA: TGTGCCAGCACCACCATCGGGACAGGGGGTACAGATACGCAGTATTTT
J: TRBJ2-1; V: TRBV6-2/TRBV6-3; size: NA; D: TRBD2; CDR3: CASSWGGRGVAGGNEQFF; DNA: TGTGCCAGCAGTTGGGGGGGTCGTGGAGTAGCGGGAGGTAATGAGCAGTTCTTC
J: TRBJ2-5; V: TRBV6-8; size: NA; D: TRBD2; CDR3: CASSGAGGQETQYF; DNA: TGTGCCAGCAGTGGGGCGGGAGGGCAAGAGACCCAGTACTTC
J: TRBJ2-3; V: TRBV6-1; size: medium-sized; D: TRBD1; CDR3: CASRNPGQGPSDTQYF; DNA: TGTGCCAGCAGAAACCCGGGACAGGGGCCCTCAGATACGCAGTATTTT
J: TRBJ2-6; V: TRBV6-5; size: NA; D: NA; CDR3: CASSYWDTSGANVLTF; DNA: TGTGCCAGCAGTTACTGGGACACCTCTGGGGCCAACGTCCTGACTTTC
J: TRBJ2-1; V: TRBV10-3; size: NA; D: NA; CDR3: CASRAQGALYEQFF; DNA: TGTGCCAGCAGAGCACAGGGCGCCCTATACGAGCAGTTCTTC
J: TRBJ2-3; V: TRBV6-1; size: NA; D: TRBD1; CDR3: CASSELTGGSYEQYF; DNA: TGTGCCAGCAGTGAATTGACAGGGGGCTCCTACGAGCAGTATTTT
J: TRBJ2-1; V: TRBV6-1; size: NA; D: TRBD1; CDR3: CASGQVFLYEQFF; DNA: TGTGCCAGTGGACAGGTTTTCCTCTACGAGCAGTTCTTC
J: TRBJ2-3; V: TRBV10-1; size: NA; D: TRBD2; CDR3: CASSELTSGRTDTQYF; DNA: TGCGCCAGCAGTGAATTAACTAGCGGGCGCACAGATACGCAGTATTTT
J: TRBJ2-7; V: TRBV27; size: NA; D: TRBD2; CDR3: CASSFPGTSGNEQYF; DNA: TGTGCCAGCAGTTTCCCCGGGACTAGCGGCAATGAGCAGTACTTC
J: TRBJ2-4; V: TRBV7-8; size: NA; D: NA; CDR3: CASSLAPGRDENIQYF; DNA: TGTGCCAGCAGCTTAGCGCCAGGACGCGACGAAAACATTCAGTACTTC
J: TRBJ2-7; V: TRBV7-2; size: NA; D: TRBD2; CDR3: CSSSFSGGPYEQYF; DNA: TGTTCTAGCAGCTTTAGCGGGGGACCCTACGAGCAGTACTTC
J: TRBJ2-3; V: TRBV6-1; size: NA; D: NA; CDR3: CASSSVTDTQYF; DNA: TGTGCCAGCAGTTCCGTCACAGATACGCAGTATTTT
J: TRBJ2-1; V: TRBV6-1; size: few; D: TRBD2; CDR3: CASSGASGPNEQFF; DNA: TGTGCCAGCAGTGGCGCTAGCGGTCCCAATGAGCAGTTCTTC
J: TRBJ2-1; V: TRBV6-1; size: NA; D: TRBD2; CDR3: CASSERGGSSYEQFF; DNA: TGTGCCAGCAGTGAAAGGGGCGGGAGCTCCTACGAGCAGTTCTTC
J: TRBJ2-4; V: TRBV27; size: NA; D: NA; CDR3: CASRAGAGGKPYNEQYF; DNA: TGTGCCAGCCGGGCGGGAGCAGGGGGGAAACCTTACAATGAGCAGTACTTC
J: TRBJ1-2; V: TRBV25-1; size: few; D: TRBD1; CDR3: CASSGQGANYGYTF; DNA: TGTGCCAGCAGTGGACAGGGGGCTAACTATGGCTACACCTTC
J: TRBJ2-1; V: TRBV6-1; size: few; D: NA; CDR3: CASSWGTKARNEQFF; DNA: TGTGCCAGCAGTTGGGGAACCAAGGCTAGGAATGAGCAGTTCTTC
J: TRBJ2-2; V: TRBV6-1; size: few; D: NA; CDR3: CASGRWGAANTGELFF; DNA: TGTGCCAGCGGCCGATGGGGGGCTGCGAACACCGGGGAGCTGTTTTTT
J: TRBJ2-5; V: TRBV7-2; size: NA; D: NA; CDR3: CASSLVVRETQYF; DNA: TGTGCCAGCAGCTTAGTCGTGCGGGAGACCCAGTACTTC
J: TRBJ2-7; V: TRBV10-2; size: NA; D: TRBD2; CDR3: CASSRLAVSYNEQYF; DNA: TGCGCCAGCAGTAGGCTAGCGGTTTCCTACAATGAGCAGTACTTC
J: TRBJ2-5; V: TRBV6-5; size: NA; D: TRBD2; CDR3: CASSYAGAETQYF; DNA: TGTGCCAGCAGTTACGCGGGAGCGGAGACCCAGTACTTC
J: TRBJ2-1; V: TRBV6-1; size: few; D: NA; CDR3: CASSLPTGLEETQFF; DNA: TGTGCCAGCAGTCTGCCAACAGGGTTGGAAGAGACCCAGTTCTTC
J: TRBJ2-7; V: TRBV6-1; size: NA; D: TRBD2; CDR3: CASSYTRLAGGEQYF; DNA: TGTGCCAGCAGTTACACCAGACTAGCAGGTGGCGAGCAGTACTTC
J: TRBJ2-6; V: TRBV7-1; size: once; D: NA; CDR3: CASTKDSGANVLTF; DNA: TGTGCCAGCACCAAGGATTCTGGGGCCAACGTCCTGACTTTC
J: TRBJ2-5; V: TRBV7-2; size: once; D: TRBD2; CDR3: CASAGLAGGGGQETQYF; DNA: TGTGCCAGTGCTGGACTAGCGGGAGGGGGTGGCCAAGAGACCCAGTACTTC
J: TRBJ1-2; V: TRBV6-6; size: few; D: NA; CDR3: CASSYKAAAYGYTF; DNA: TGTGCCAGCAGTTACAAGGCGGCCGCCTATGGCTACACCTTC
J: TRBJ1-1; V: TRBV6-6; size: NA; D: TRBD1; CDR3: CASSYLGQGAAEAFF; DNA: TGTGCCAGCAGTTACCTCGGACAGGGGGCCGCTGAAGCTTTCTTT
J: TRBJ2-3; V: TRBV6-6; size: NA; D: TRBD2; CDR3: CASSLLAGDPTDTQYF; DNA: TGTGCCAGCAGCTTACTAGCGGGAGATCCAACAGATACGCAGTATTTT
J: TRBJ2-7; V: TRBV6-8; size: NA; D: NA; CDR3: CASSRSPRAEGSYEQYF; DNA: TGTGCCAGCAGTCGATCCCCCAGGGCAGAGGGCTCCTACGAGCAGTACTTC
J: TRBJ2-1; V: TRBV6-1; size: few; D: TRBD1; CDR3: CASSMTGNEQFF; DNA: TGTGCCAGCAGCATGACAGGGAATGAGCAGTTCTTC
J: TRBJ2-1; V: TRBV7-6; size: NA; D: TRBD2; CDR3: CSSSSLADLYNEQFF; DNA: TGTTCCAGCAGCTCACTAGCGGACCTCTACAATGAGCAGTTCTTC